Ten or more counts support the clone carrying this TCR beta chain. The data were obtained in a study of T-cell reconstitution after alpha-beta-depleted transplantation in children. A TCRbeta library incorporating unique molecular identifiers was prepared. MiXCR, applied by TCRdb to the PCR reads, yields one record per CDR3 protein. The sample includes approximately 300,000 distinct CDR3 sequences, 11% of them seen just once. The sequence was obtained from a male patient between 2 and 15 years old who had a stem cell transplant for chronic granulomatous disease, so the T cells may come from the graft donor. Sequencing used peripheral blood, obtained 180 days after TCRalphabeta/CD19-depleted stem cell transplant.

CDR3 nucleotide sequence: TGTGCCAGCAGCTCATTTCGGCGCCAAGGGGGGAATGAGCAGTTCTTC. Encoded protein: CASSSFRRQGGNEQFF. The chain couples TRBV11-2 to TRBJ2-1; the D gene could be TRBD1 or TRBD2 (6 bases each). Germline V gene data show CDR1 as SGHAT and CDR2 as FQNNGV. CDR3 size: 16 residues. Trimming stripped 4 bases from V and 7 bases from J, with 20 bases between.